This TCR beta chain stems from a study of blood T cell repertoires in COVID-19. Produced via immunoSEQ multiplex PCR; TCRdb's table is partial and in-frame only. The sample lists 200,000 to 250,000 clones; 82% were seen once. The germline V gene has CDR1 GTSNPN and CDR2 SVGIG (reference sequence). The CDR3 is 16 residues long. After removal of 1 base from V and 1 base from J, the junction contained 2 bases not matched to a gene. This clone was counted a single time. This clonotype originated in a woman of 80 years or more with COVID-19, enrolled during active disease. The V and J genes are TRBV30 and TRBJ1-4, with TRBD1 matching over 11 bases. The sequenced sample consisted of peripheral blood. The CDR3 nucleotides are TGTGCCTGGAGTGATGGGACAGGGGGAACTAATGAAAAACTGTTTTTT. It encodes CAWSDGTGGTNEKLFF.